This passage covers 18 T cell receptor beta chains from one sample sequenced in a study of blood T cells in healthy people across ages. A J-beta primer mix and a sample-barcoded 5' primer were used in a second PCR of about 7 to 12 cycles. One entry per CDR3 protein results from TCRdb running MiXCR on the 5' RACE reads. This table holds around 1.5 million distinct CDR3 sequences, 30% to 40% found once. What was sequenced was blood. These receptors all come from a woman aged 30 to 39 in good health.

This clonotype appeared a few times. The chain has TRBV3-1 and TRBJ2-1, with TRBD2 matching over 9 bases. The CDR3 totals 15 residues. Germline V gene sequence: CDR1 LGHDT, CDR2 YNNKEL (reference sequence). Losses at the gene ends were 0 bases for V and 8 bases for J; bases not matched to a gene: 5. DNA of the CDR3: TGTGCCAGCAGCCAAGATTTTAGCGGGGGTGATGAGCAGTTCTTC. Translating it yields CASSQDFSGGDEQFF.

This clonotype occurred a few times. The genes are TRBV11-2 and TRBJ2-3, with D hard to call. The CDR3 sequence is 15 residues long. Germline loops: CDR1 SGHAT, CDR2 FQNNGV. Trimming took off 4 bases at V and 5 bases at J, with 16 bases between the two ends. The CDR3 region has the DNA TGTGCCAGCAGCTATAGGGTTGGTCTGGGAGATACGCAGTATTTT. Its translation is CASSYRVGLGDTQYF.

This clonotype was detected only a few times. V usage is TRBV6-5 and J usage is TRBJ2-7, with D possibly matching TRBD1 (5 bases). Trimming took 2 bases from V and 9 from J, leaving 11 bases between them. The CDR3 consists of 12 residues. Germline V gene data show CDR1 as MNHEY and CDR2 as SVGAGI. CDR3 in DNA: TGTGCCAGCAGTTACAAGGGGCACGGGCAGTACTTC. Its protein product is CASSYKGHGQYF.

The table lists this clonotype with a few counts. This chain connects TRBV3-1 to TRBJ1-5, with D unresolved. V shed 1 base and J shed 6 bases, with 13 bases lying between them. CDR1 and CDR2 (germline): LGHDT, YNNKEL (reference sequence). The CDR3 totals 15 residues. The CDR3: CASSQVLGYGQPQHF. The CDR3 region has the DNA TGTGCCAGCAGCCAAGTGTTAGGGTATGGTCAGCCCCAGCATTTT.

The sample holds a few counts of this clonotype. V and J are TRBV20-1 and TRBJ2-7; no clear D. CDR1 and CDR2 from the germline V gene are DFQATT and SNEGSKA (reference sequence). This CDR3 contains 13 residues. V was clipped by 1 base and J by 3 bases, with 10 bases between them. CDR3 DNA sequence: TGCAGTGCTAGAGTCCCGTCGGGCTACGAGCAGTACTTC. Its translation: CSARVPSGYEQYF.

This clonotype has more than one count but fewer than ten. The chain couples TRBV4-1 to TRBJ1-4, with a possible D match to TRBD1 (6 bases). The germline V and J ends were trimmed by 3 bases and 8 bases, with 22 bases remaining between them. The CDR3 runs 17 residues. Germline V gene sequence: CDR1 MGHRA, CDR2 YSYEKL. As DNA, the CDR3 is TGCGCCAGCAGCCACCCCGGTTCGAGTACAGGGCGGGAAAAACTGTTTTTT. Its protein product is CASSHPGSSTGREKLFF.

The chain combines TRBV19 with TRBJ1-2, with D possibly TRBD1 on 5 matching bases. Germline CDR1 LNHDA, CDR2 SQIVND (reference sequence). This CDR3 contains 14 residues. Trimming left V 6 bases short and J 2 bases short, with 13 bases between. The CDR3 nucleotides read TGTGCCAGTAGGGGAGGACAAATCAACTATGGCTACACCTTC. Translated: CASRGGQINYGYTF.

In its sample, this clonotype was seen many times. The J gene is TRBJ1-2, the V gene TRBV28; D is possibly TRBD1 (5 bases). The CDR3 is made up of 13 amino acids. V dropped 5 bases and J dropped 2 bases, with 9 bases sitting between them. CDR1 and CDR2 from the germline V gene are MDHEN and SYDVKM. DNA of the CDR3: TGTGCCAGCAGTACCCGGGACAACTATGGCTACACCTTC. Protein sequence: CASSTRDNYGYTF.

This clonotype was observed a handful of times. This chain connects TRBV6-5 to TRBJ2-7, with 8 bases matching TRBD1. This CDR3 is 14 amino acids long. Germline V gene sequence: CDR1 MNHEY, CDR2 SVGAGI. The V gene end was trimmed by 6 bases and the J gene end by 5 bases; junction bases not matched to a gene: 9. CDR3 amino acids: CASRPGQGAHEQYF. The CDR3 nucleotides read TGTGCCAGCAGACCCGGACAGGGAGCCCACGAGCAGTACTTC.

The V gene is TRBV7-2, the J gene TRBJ1-1; D might be TRBD1 (6 bases). Trimming shortened V by 7 bases and J by 8 bases, and 20 bases separated the two germline ends. Germline V gives CDR1 SGHTA, CDR2 FQGNSA. CDR3 size: 14 residues. Written as DNA, the CDR3 is TGTGCCAGCACCACCGGCCCGGGGGCCCGGGAAGCTTTCTTT. Protein sequence: CASTTGPGAREAFF.

This sequence joins TRBV7-9 and TRBJ2-1, with a weak D call TRBD2 (7 bases). Trimming took off 5 bases at V and 5 bases at J, with 13 bases between the two ends. CDR1 and CDR2 from the germline V gene are SEHNR and FQNEAQ (reference sequence). The CDR3 contains 14 residues. CDR3 sequence reads: CASSPGGGNNEQFF. CDR3 in DNA: TGTGCCAGCAGCCCGGGGGGCGGGAACAATGAGCAGTTCTTC.

This clonotype was counted between two and nine times. This chain connects TRBV29-1 to TRBJ1-2, with 9 bases fitting TRBD1. Trimming cost V 3 bases and J 0 bases; bases outside gene matches: 2. Germline-derived CDR1 and CDR2 are SQVTM and ANQGSEA. There are 14 residues in the CDR3. As DNA, the CDR3 is TGCAGCGTTGAGAGGGACAGGGCTAACTATGGCTACACCTTC. As protein: CSVERDRANYGYTF.

V is TRBV9 and J is TRBJ2-1, with 9 bases matching TRBD2. The CDR3 length is 16 residues. Per germline, CDR1 SGDLS and CDR2 YYNGEE. The trim removed 4 bases at V and 2 bases at J, leaving 7 bases unmatched. The CDR3 coding sequence is TGTGCCAGCAGCTCTAGCGGGGCGAACACCTACAATGAGCAGTTCTTC. Translating it yields CASSSSGANTYNEQFF.

Notes on this clonotype: Because the CDR3's place on the DNA is in doubt, the DNA is left out and the CDR3 is given as listed by TCRdb. This chain uses TRBV4-1 with TRBJ2-5; the table's D call TRBD1 went unverified against the DNA. From its first to its last residue, the CDR3 has 20 amino acids. CDR1 MGHRA and CDR2 YSYEKL come from the germline V gene. CDR3 residues: CASSQEPEPTIYFGEGTQYF.

The table lists this clonotype with a few counts. The chain's CDR3 is CSVYLGLAGGYEQYF. The CDR3 DNA is TGCAGCGTATACTTGGGACTAGCGGGAGGATACGAGCAGTACTTC. The rearrangement uses TRBV29-1 and TRBJ2-7, with TRBD2 identical over 15 bases. This CDR3 is 15 amino acids long. Germline CDR1 SQVTM, CDR2 ANQGSEA. Trimming removed 6 bases from V and 4 bases from J; junction bases left unmatched: 7.

The chain uses TRBV7-9 and TRBJ2-5, with 10 bases that match TRBD2. The V segment lost 5 bases and the J segment 2 bases; nucleotides outside the gene matches: 5. This CDR3 is built from 15 residues. Germline loops: CDR1 SEHNR, CDR2 FQNEAQ (reference sequence). CDR3 sequence reads: CASSGLAGVQETQYF. As DNA, the CDR3 is TGTGCCAGCAGCGGTCTAGCGGGGGTACAAGAGACCCAGTACTTC.

This sequence joins TRBV12-3 or TRBV12-4 and TRBJ1-2; 9 nucleotides line up with TRBD1. V trimming: 3 bases; J trimming: 10 bases; junction bases outside the gene matches: 6. The CDR3 is 13 residues long. The DNA for the CDR3 is TGTGCCAGCAGTTTGGGGACAGGGTTCAACTACACCTTC. Translating it yields CASSLGTGFNYTF.

This chain links TRBV12-3 or TRBV12-4 with TRBJ2-1; a weak D match, TRBD1 (6 bases). This CDR3 has 16 residues. V lost 5 bases and J 5 bases, leaving 19 bases between the germline ends. For the CDR3, the DNA is TGTGCCAGCAGTCGGCGCAGGGGTGGCGCGAACAATGAGCAGTTCTTC. Its protein is CASSRRRGGANNEQFF.